This T cell receptor (beta chain) was sequenced for a study of Graves' ophthalmopathy and Graves' hyperthyroidism. Study-wide results and caveats: For separating ophthalmopathy from stable hyperthyroidism, a 13-signature model gave less than 90% sensitivity and approximately 76% specificity.

Researchers turned away patients with other autoimmune diseases, uncontrolled infections, pregnancy or lactation. Concerning this clonotype: The antigen is not known.

Amplification targeted the TCR beta CDR3 regions, with RNA transcripts as the source material. The first round was an RT-PCR with HTBI primers, and the second round was a multiplex PCR. TCRdb re-called the multiplex PCR reads through MiXCR, storing one row per CDR3 protein. The sample has 1 million to 1.3 million distinct CDR3 sequences; about 38% are singletons. This CDR3 has 13 amino acids. V shed 4 bases and J shed 7 bases, with 8 bases lying between them. Germline CDR1 and CDR2: MGHDK and SYGVNS. The clonotype was recovered from an adult man with Graves' hyperthyroidism. This chain connects TRBV25-1 to TRBJ1-6, with D perhaps TRBD1 (6 bases). Input material: peripheral blood or thyroid tissue (not recorded which). The CDR3 DNA sequence: TGTGCCAGCAGTGGGACAGTAAATTCACCCCTCCACTTT. As protein: CASSGTVNSPLHF.